The T cell receptor beta chain described here comes from a study of blood T cell repertoires in COVID-19 (dated by TCRdb to 2020 to 2022). Regarding the complete study: Samples from collaborators originated in the United States, Italy and Spain and spanned both the acute and convalescent phases of COVID-19. The material from the prospective study consisted of cDNA or gDNA derived from T cells, B-cell-depleted T cells, or PBMCs. Subjects who had been exposed to COVID-19, were actively infected with it, or had recovered from it provided the deeply sampled blood TCRbeta repertoires that made up the dataset. A freely available public database, intended as a resource for researchers studying the immune response to SARS-CoV-2, is where the repertoires were released. The samples were drawn from the first 160 participants of the ongoing ImmuneRACE study and from 950 to 1,500 subjects provided by 6 global collaborators. The sample metadata nearly always contained a de-identified subject ID, COVID-19 status, age in years and sex. Where available, HLA class I and class II types were taken from metadata supplied by the sample provider and were not determined by assay-based typing.

About this clone: No antigen is known for it. Base qualities are missing; no much larger clone stands one base away.

Enrolling through a virtual design, the prospective study's participants ranged in age from roughly 18 to 95 years and lived across roughly 23 United States geographic areas. In the prospective study, participants were assigned to cohorts based on the clinical history participants reported in a screening survey and a study questionnaire. Recovered participants in ImmuneRACE Cohort 3 were defined as having two consecutive negative NP/OP PCR tests, clearance from a healthcare professional, or resolution of symptoms. In the prospective study, whole blood, serum and a nasopharyngeal or oropharyngeal swab were collected from each participant by mobile phlebotomists. Prospective study participants could optionally give additional blood draws and questionnaires over an approximately two-month period. Before DNA extraction, blood samples from the prospective study were shipped at room temperature or frozen.

The CDR3 has 15 amino acids, counting the end cysteine and phenylalanine. The retained sequence is limited to the CDR3, 45 bases, with the frame set at the first base. V lost 1 base and J lost 0 bases; the stretch between them is 9 bases long. As encoded in the germline V gene, CDR1 is SGHTA while CDR2 is FQGNSA. TCRbeta CDR3 regions were amplified from genomic DNA using the immunoSEQ Assay, a bias-controlled multiplex PCR. The original pipeline was this. Nucleated cell counts per sample were estimated from amplification of reference gene primers within the assay. Sequence reads were collapsed and filtered to measure the absolute abundance of every unique TCRbeta CDR3 rearrangement. For each sample, productive Simpson clonality was calculated by taking the square root of Simpson's diversity index across productive rearrangements. The immuneACCESS repertoire file appears here via TCRdb, limited to in-frame rearrangements. These files lack a portion of the clones; in checked studies, under half of the deficit traces to unresolved V genes, and the cause of the others is not known. For V, J and clone size, that table is used; D and trimming come from the DNA. For this sample there are fewer than 500,000 clones; around 87% appear just once. The ten largest account for 0.95% to 1.2% of the sample.

The investigation overall reported the following: Clinical and demographic metadata were provided uncurated, with the amount varying by source and participant.

The sequence is built from TRBV7-2 and TRBJ1-1; the D gene lacks a confident call. Sequenced sample: PBMCs or T cells enriched from blood (not recorded which). The sequence derives from a young man who had recovered from COVID-19. The CDR3 region reads CASSLGTSMNTEAFF. The DNA sequence reads TGTGCCAGCAGCTTAGGGACTAGCATGAACACTGAAGCTTTCTTT.